Listed here are 19 T cell receptor beta chains from one sample, sequenced in a study of cytotoxic CD8 clonotypes in ibrutinib-treated CLL. TCRdb keeps only in-frame clones here, not all; method: immunoSEQ multiplex PCR. The table records about 160,000 clones, under 85% of them present only once. The starting material was PBMCs, obtained after 24 months of ibrutinib treatment. These TCRs come from a human donor with chronic lymphocytic leukemia.

The chain couples TRBV7-6 to TRBJ1-3, with a weak D call TRBD1 (5 bases). The CDR3 has 16 amino acids. V was clipped by 5 bases and J by 0 bases, with 14 bases between them. CDR1 is SGHVS and CDR2 is FNYEAQ in the germline V gene. DNA for the CDR3: TGTGCCAGCAGCACCGGGACGGCCAACTCTGGAAACACCATATATTTT. As protein: CASSTGTANSGNTIYF. The variable domain in full, with the rest retrieved from reference TRBV7-6 and TRBJ1-3, is GAGVSQSPRYKVTKRGQDVALRCDPISGHVSLYWYRQALGQGPEFLTYFNYEAQQDKSGLPNDRFSAERPEGSISTLTIQRTEQRDSAMYRCASSTGTANSGNTIYFGEGSWLTVV.

The V gene is TRBV7-3, the J gene TRBJ1-4; TRBD1 aligns across 8 bases. CDR1 and CDR2 from the germline V gene are SGHTA and FQGTGA. This CDR3 has 14 residues. V dropped 5 bases and J dropped 5; count of bases not matched to a gene: 4. The CDR3 DNA sequence: TGTGCCAGCAGCCCCGGACAGGGCAATGAAAAACTGTTTTTT. Amino acids: CASSPGQGNEKLFF.

This sequence joins TRBV19 and TRBJ1-5; 9 nucleotides line up with TRBD1. This CDR3 is 19 amino acids long. J was trimmed by 4 bases and V by 3 bases; bases with no gene match: 16. CDR1 is LNHDA and CDR2 is SQIVND in the germline V gene (reference sequence). DNA for the CDR3: TGTGCCAGTAGTATTATCTATAGCGGGACAGGGTTACGGAATCAGCCCCAGCATTTT. Encoded protein: CASSIIYSGTGLRNQPQHF.

The chain combines TRBV5-1 with TRBJ2-1, with D possibly matching TRBD2 (5 bases). This CDR3 is 14 amino acids long. CDR1 and CDR2 (germline): SGHRS, YFSETQ. V was pared by 2 bases and J by 10 bases, with 16 bases between. CDR3: CASSFSPGLPEQFF. In nucleotides, the CDR3 is TGCGCCAGCAGCTTTAGTCCAGGACTCCCCGAGCAGTTCTTC.

The rearrangement links TRBV5-1 to TRBJ1-2; tentative D call: TRBD1 (5 bases). Germline CDR1 is SGHRS and CDR2 is YFSETQ. Trimming took 3 bases from V and 3 from J, leaving 9 bases between them. The CDR3 totals 13 residues. The CDR3 sequence is CASSWVGDYGYTF. CDR3 bases: TGCGCCAGCAGCTGGGTAGGGGACTATGGCTACACCTTC.

This clone has a single count. V is TRBV5-5 and J is TRBJ1-3; a possible D gene is TRBD1 (5 bases). Trimming stripped 3 bases from V and 4 bases from J, with 14 bases between. CDR3 length: 15 residues. Per germline, CDR1 SGHKS and CDR2 YYEKEE (reference sequence). The CDR3 is CASSWRPGRGNTIYF. DNA for the CDR3: TGTGCCAGCAGCTGGCGGCCAGGGAGGGGAAACACCATATATTTT.

The gene calls are TRBV4-3 and TRBJ2-7; the D gene could be TRBD1 or TRBD2 (5 bases each). Trimming stripped 1 base from V and 0 bases from J, with 10 bases between. Germline-derived CDR1 and CDR2 are LGHNA and YSLEER. The CDR3 is 15 amino acids. The CDR3: CASSQVHGASYEQYF. CDR3 nucleotides: TGCGCCAGCAGCCAAGTACACGGGGCCTCCTACGAGCAGTACTTC.

This clone was observed once. The chain uses TRBV30 and TRBJ1-4; D is ambiguous. The V and J ends lost 0 bases and 6 bases respectively, with 5 bases between them. The CDR3 loop spans 12 amino acids. Germline CDR1 is GTSNPN and CDR2 is SVGIG (reference sequence). The chain's CDR3 is CAWSVRDEKLFF. CDR3 DNA sequence: TGTGCCTGGAGTGTCCGGGATGAAAAACTGTTTTTT.

In DNA, the CDR3 is TGTGCCAGCAGCTTAGGCCCGGGGTCGGAGACCCAGTACTTC. This codes for CASSLGPGSETQYF. V usage is TRBV7-2 and J usage is TRBJ2-5; maybe TRBD2 (5 bases). Trimming left V 1 base short and J 5 bases short, with 11 bases between. In germline, CDR1 is SGHTA, CDR2 FQGNSA. The CDR3 is 14 amino acids.

This chain uses TRBV30 with TRBJ2-7; TRBD2 matches at 9 bases. Germline CDR1 reads GTSNPN; CDR2 reads SVGIG (reference sequence). The CDR3 runs 15 residues. The J segment lost 2 bases and the V segment lost 3 bases, leaving 8 bases of the junction unmatched. CDR3 sequence (DNA): TGTGCCTGGAGGGATAGGGCTAGCGGGACCTACGAGCAGTACTTC. It encodes CAWRDRASGTYEQYF.

This chain links TRBV20-1 with TRBJ1-1, with TRBD1 as a possible D gene (6 bases). The CDR3 contains 11 residues. Trimming removed 6 bases at V and 7 bases at J, with 12 bases between. CDR1 is DFQATT and CDR2 is SNEGSKA in the germline V gene (reference sequence). The CDR3 loop is CSAFRDIEAFF. The DNA for the CDR3 is TGCAGTGCATTTAGGGACATTGAAGCTTTCTTT.

The V and J genes are TRBV5-1 and TRBJ2-7; TRBD1 is a possible D gene (6 bases). V was clipped by 0 bases and J by 6 bases, with 13 bases between them. The CDR3 sequence is 14 residues long. Germline V lookup: CDR1 SGHRS, CDR2 YFSETQ. CDR3 in DNA: TGCGCCAGCAGCTTGGAGCTCAGGGGATCCGAGCAGTACTTC. Protein: CASSLELRGSEQYF.

The rearrangement uses TRBV7-3 and TRBJ1-1; D gene unclear. Trimming shortened V by 3 bases and J by 6 bases, and 14 bases separated the two germline ends. The length of the CDR3 is 14 residues. Germline-derived CDR1 and CDR2 are SGHTA and FQGTGA. CDR3 nucleotides: TGTGCCAGCAGCTTTACTACCAAACGCGCTGAAGCTTTCTTT. Translating it yields CASSFTTKRAEAFF.

V gene TRBV6-1 combines with J gene TRBJ1-1, with D uncertain. This CDR3 contains 11 residues. V dropped 5 bases and J dropped 10 bases, with 11 bases sitting between them. Germline V gene sequence: CDR1 MNHNS, CDR2 SASEGT. Written as DNA, the CDR3 is TGTGCCAGCAGTTACAAGGCCCGAGCTTTCTTT. Amino acid sequence: CASSYKARAFF.

V usage is TRBV6-1 and J usage is TRBJ2-7, with 11 positions matching TRBD2. The junction had 10 bases not matched to a gene; V was cut back by 8 bases and J by 7 bases. The CDR3 runs to 14 residues. CDR1 and CDR2 from the germline V gene are MNHNS and SASEGT. The CDR3 loop reads CASSLAGGRGEQYF. CDR3 nucleotide sequence: TGTGCCAGCTCCCTAGCGGGGGGACGTGGGGAGCAGTACTTC.

The chain couples TRBV6-6 to TRBJ2-2, with 9 bases that match TRBD2. The germline V gene has CDR1 MNHNY and CDR2 SVGAGI (reference sequence). The CDR3 is 14 residues long. J lost 4 bases, V lost 11 bases, and 8 bases had no gene match. CDR3 residues: CALREGIGTGELFF. The CDR3 nucleotides are TGTGCCCTGCGGGAGGGGATCGGCACCGGGGAGCTGTTTTTT.

The chain couples TRBV7-2 to TRBJ2-2; 9 bases align to TRBD1. Germline V lookup: CDR1 SGHTA, CDR2 FQGNSA. The ends lost 2 bases at V and 3 bases at J; junction bases unmatched: 4. The CDR3 is made up of 16 amino acids. CDR3 DNA sequence: TGTGCCAGCAGCTTATTGGGACAGGGCTACACCGGGGAGCTGTTTTTT. Translating gives CASSLLGQGYTGELFF.

The chain combines TRBV6-6 with TRBJ1-5; D uncertain. The CDR3 is 13 amino acids. CDR1 and CDR2 from the germline V gene are MNHNY and SVGAGI (reference sequence). Trimming left V 7 bases short and J 1 base short, with 8 bases between. Written as DNA, the CDR3 is TGTGCCAGCACCAATCCGAGCAATCAGCCCCAGCATTTT. It specifies CASTNPSNQPQHF.

A note on this clone: The same CDR3 can be traced to other DNA sequences in this sample. The J gene is TRBJ2-5, the V gene TRBV30; D remains ambiguous. The CDR3 spans 10 residues. The germline V and J ends were trimmed by 3 bases and 4 bases, with 3 bases remaining between them. Per germline, CDR1 GTSNPN and CDR2 SVGIG (reference sequence). CDR3 DNA sequence: TGTGCCTGGAGGGGAGAGACCCAGTACTTC. This translates into CAWRGETQYF.